A selection of T cell receptor beta chains follows, all from one sample in a study of beta chain features in type 1 diabetes. Profiled with immunoSEQ multiplex PCR; TCRdb holds only in-frame clones, not every one. Among some 150,000 clones listed, approximately 13% were seen once. Sequencing was done on a sample of central memory CD4+ T cells from blood. These receptor sequences come from a man aged 18-30 years with type 1 diabetes. Each CDR3 is given with its conserved first and last residue. A D gene is named only where the DNA matches it firmly. Some rows mark clone size as missing; the rest say once, few, many or name a class of expanded clone.

V gene: TRBV12-5; clone size: many; D gene: TRBD2; J gene: TRBJ2-3; CDR3 DNA: TGTGCTAGTGGACCCGGACTAGCGGCGGTGGCAGATACGCAGTATTTT; CDR3 protein: CASGPGLAAVADTQYF
V gene: TRBV29-1; clone size: -; D gene: TRBD1; J gene: TRBJ2-2; CDR3 DNA: TGCAGCGTAGGACAGGGACCCGGGGAGCTGTTTTTT; CDR3 protein: CSVGQGPGELFF
V gene: TRBV29-1; clone size: -; D gene: TRBD1; J gene: TRBJ2-7; CDR3 DNA: TGCAGCGTGGGACAGGCGTCAGCCGAGCAGTACTTC; CDR3 protein: CSVGQASAEQYF
V gene: TRBV7-7; clone size: -; D gene: TRBD1; J gene: TRBJ2-7; CDR3 DNA: TGTGCTAGCAGCCCACAGGGGGCCTACGAGCAGTACTTC; CDR3 protein: CASSPQGAYEQYF
V gene: TRBV6-5; clone size: -; D gene: -; J gene: TRBJ2-6; CDR3 DNA: TGTGCCATCAGCCCCGAGTTGTCTGGGGCCAACGTCCTGACTTTC; CDR3 protein: CAISPELSGANVLTF
V gene: TRBV2; clone size: few; D gene: -; J gene: TRBJ2-5; CDR3 DNA: TGTGCCAGCAGTGTTCAGGGCCCAGGGGAGACCCAGTACTTC; CDR3 protein: CASSVQGPGETQYF
V gene: TRBV6-1; clone size: few; D gene: TRBD1; J gene: TRBJ1-1; CDR3 DNA: TGTGCCAGCAGTGTCGGGACAGGCCTCGCGAACACTGAAGCTTTCTTT; CDR3 protein: CASSVGTGLANTEAFF
V gene: TRBV14; clone size: -; D gene: -; J gene: TRBJ2-5; CDR3 DNA: TGTGCCAGCAGCCAAAAGAGGACCCTGCAAGAGACCCAGTACTTC; CDR3 protein: CASSQKRTLQETQYF
V gene: TRBV18; clone size: -; D gene: -; J gene: TRBJ2-1; CDR3 DNA: TGTGCCAGCTCACCACTACAGGAGGAGGTGTTCTTC; CDR3 protein: CASSPLQEEVFF
V gene: TRBV18; clone size: few; D gene: -; J gene: TRBJ1-1; CDR3 DNA: TGTGCCAGCTCACCACCGGCAGGGGCCACTGAAGCTTTCTTT; CDR3 protein: CASSPPAGATEAFF
V gene: TRBV5-1; clone size: few; D gene: TRBD2; J gene: TRBJ2-3; CDR3 DNA: TGCGCCAGCAGCTTCACAGGGACTAGCGGGGGGGCCCAGTATTTT; CDR3 protein: CASSFTGTSGGAQYF
V gene: TRBV12-5; clone size: -; D gene: -; J gene: TRBJ1-1; CDR3 DNA: TGTGCTAGTGGTCCCGACAGGTTGGGGAACACTGAAGCTTTCTTT; CDR3 protein: CASGPDRLGNTEAFF
V gene: TRBV7-9; clone size: -; D gene: TRBD1; J gene: TRBJ2-7; CDR3 DNA: TGTGCCAGCACAACCGGGACAGACTCCTACGAGCAGTACTTC; CDR3 protein: CASTTGTDSYEQYF
V gene: TRBV9; clone size: few; D gene: -; J gene: TRBJ2-5; CDR3 DNA: TGTGCCAGCAGCGTAGCTTGGGGGAGTGGAGAGACCCAGTACTTC; CDR3 protein: CASSVAWGSGETQYF
V gene: TRBV14; clone size: -; D gene: TRBD2; J gene: TRBJ2-3; CDR3 DNA: TGTGCCAGCAGCCAGGGGACTAGCGGGTTGACAGATACGCAGTATTTT; CDR3 protein: CASSQGTSGLTDTQYF
V gene: TRBV4-3; clone size: -; D gene: -; J gene: TRBJ2-3; CDR3 DNA: TGCGCCAGCAGCCAAGAACTGGCGGGTCTAGCGCAAGGAGATACGCAGTATTTT; CDR3 protein: CASSQELAGLAQGDTQYF
V gene: TRBV25-1; clone size: few; D gene: TRBD1; J gene: TRBJ1-2; CDR3 DNA: TGTGCCAGCTCCCGGGACAGGGAGGACTATGGCTACACCTTC; CDR3 protein: CASSRDREDYGYTF
V gene: TRBV27; clone size: few; D gene: -; J gene: TRBJ1-1; CDR3 DNA: TGTGCCAGCAGCTTGGGGAACACTGAAGCTTTCTTT; CDR3 protein: CASSLGNTEAFF
V gene: TRBV27; clone size: -; D gene: -; J gene: TRBJ2-2; CDR3 DNA: TGTGCCAGCTCCCCCGTAGGTCTAACTGCGAACACCGGGGAGCTGTTTTTT; CDR3 protein: CASSPVGLTANTGELFF
V gene: TRBV30; clone size: many; D gene: TRBD1; J gene: TRBJ1-5; CDR3 DNA: TGTGCCTGGAGTGTACAGGGGAATCAGCCCCAGCATTTT; CDR3 protein: CAWSVQGNQPQHF
V gene: TRBV10-2; clone size: -; D gene: -; J gene: TRBJ1-1; CDR3 DNA: TGCGCCAGCAGTGAGACTGCGGGCACTGAAGCTTTCTTT; CDR3 protein: CASSETAGTEAFF
V gene: TRBV6-5; clone size: -; D gene: TRBD1; J gene: TRBJ1-2; CDR3 DNA: TGTGCCAGCAGTTTCGGACAGGGTGGCTACACCTTC; CDR3 protein: CASSFGQGGYTF
V gene: TRBV9; clone size: few; D gene: TRBD1; J gene: TRBJ2-5; CDR3 DNA: TGTGCCAGCAGCGTAGAGTGGACAGGGGGCAAGGAGACCCAGTACTTC; CDR3 protein: CASSVEWTGGKETQYF
V gene: TRBV30; clone size: few; D gene: -; J gene: TRBJ1-5; CDR3 DNA: TGTGCCTGGAGTGGACAAGCGGAGTTTCAGCCCCAGCATTTT; CDR3 protein: CAWSGQAEFQPQHF
V gene: TRBV30; clone size: -; D gene: -; J gene: TRBJ2-7; CDR3 DNA: TGTGCCTGGAGTGTACGCGACGAGCAGTACTTC; CDR3 protein: CAWSVRDEQYF
V gene: TRBV28; clone size: -; D gene: TRBD1; J gene: TRBJ1-2; CDR3 DNA: TGTGCCAGCAGCCGACAGGGGGCGAATGGCTACACCTTC; CDR3 protein: CASSRQGANGYTF
V gene: TRBV30; clone size: -; D gene: -; J gene: TRBJ1-5; CDR3 DNA: TGTGCCTGGAGCAGAGGGGACAATCAGCCCCAGCATTTT; CDR3 protein: CAWSRGDNQPQHF
V gene: TRBV29-1; clone size: few; D gene: TRBD1; J gene: TRBJ2-5; CDR3 DNA: TGCAGCGTTTCCGGGACAGGGGCGCAAGAGACCCAGTACTTC; CDR3 protein: CSVSGTGAQETQYF
V gene: TRBV28; clone size: few; D gene: TRBD1; J gene: TRBJ1-1; CDR3 DNA: TGTGCCAGCAGTTTACTAGACAGGGGAGCTTTCTTT; CDR3 protein: CASSLLDRGAFF
V gene: TRBV28; clone size: -; D gene: TRBD2; J gene: TRBJ2-3; CDR3 DNA: TGTGCCAGCCAAATCCAGCGGGGCCCCCCGGATACGCAGTATTTT; CDR3 protein: CASQIQRGPPDTQYF
V gene: TRBV7-2; clone size: many; D gene: -; J gene: TRBJ1-1; CDR3 DNA: TGTGCCAGCAGCCCGGCCGGGCGGAACACTGAAGCTTTCTTT; CDR3 protein: CASSPAGRNTEAFF
V gene: TRBV7-9; clone size: many; D gene: -; J gene: TRBJ2-1; CDR3 DNA: TGTGCCAGCAGCCCCGGACTTTTCAATGAGCAGTTCTTC; CDR3 protein: CASSPGLFNEQFF
V gene: TRBV20-1; clone size: -; D gene: -; J gene: TRBJ2-2; CDR3 DNA: TGCAGTGCTAGGGAGAACGGGGAGCTGTTTTTT; CDR3 protein: CSARENGELFF
V gene: TRBV9; clone size: -; D gene: -; J gene: TRBJ1-6; CDR3 DNA: TGTGCCAGCAACAAACCAGGGTCACCCCTCCACTTT; CDR3 protein: CASNKPGSPLHF
V gene: TRBV30; clone size: -; D gene: TRBD1; J gene: TRBJ1-1; CDR3 DNA: TGTGCCTGGAGTGCCCGGACAGGGAACACTGAAGCTTTCTTT; CDR3 protein: CAWSARTGNTEAFF
V gene: TRBV18; clone size: -; D gene: -; J gene: TRBJ2-6; CDR3 DNA: TGTGCCAGCTCACCTTCCACCTCTGGGGCCAACGTCCTGACTTTC; CDR3 protein: CASSPSTSGANVLTF
V gene: TRBV28; clone size: few; D gene: -; J gene: TRBJ1-2; CDR3 DNA: TGTGCCAGCGGGACCCCAGATTATGGCTACACCTTC; CDR3 protein: CASGTPDYGYTF
V gene: TRBV11-2; clone size: -; D gene: -; J gene: TRBJ2-7; CDR3 DNA: TGTGCCAGCAGCTTAGATCACCAGGGCTACGAGCAGTACTTC; CDR3 protein: CASSLDHQGYEQYF
V gene: TRBV19; clone size: few; D gene: -; J gene: TRBJ2-5; CDR3 DNA: TGTGCCAGTAGTATGGGGGCGGAAGAGACCCAGTACTTC; CDR3 protein: CASSMGAEETQYF
V gene: TRBV6-5; clone size: -; D gene: -; J gene: TRBJ2-5; CDR3 DNA: TGTGCCAGCAGTTACAGCCCGGGGGCCGGGGAGACCCAGTACTTC; CDR3 protein: CASSYSPGAGETQYF
V gene: TRBV30; clone size: -; D gene: -; J gene: TRBJ2-7; CDR3 DNA: TGTGCCTGGAGTACATTATACGAGCAGTACTTC; CDR3 protein: CAWSTLYEQYF
V gene: TRBV2; clone size: few; D gene: -; J gene: TRBJ1-1; CDR3 DNA: TGTGCCAGCAGTGAGGTTACTGAAGCTTTCTTT; CDR3 protein: CASSEVTEAFF
V gene: TRBV6-1; clone size: few; D gene: TRBD2; J gene: TRBJ2-1; CDR3 DNA: TGTGCCAGCAGTGAATTAGCGGGGGGGCCGAATGAGCAGTTCTTC; CDR3 protein: CASSELAGGPNEQFF
V gene: TRBV15; clone size: few; D gene: -; J gene: TRBJ1-6; CDR3 DNA: TGTGCCACCAGCAGAGACGACAGGAATTCACCCCTCCACTTT; CDR3 protein: CATSRDDRNSPLHF
V gene: TRBV6-5; clone size: -; D gene: -; J gene: TRBJ2-3; CDR3 DNA: TGTGCCAGCAGCGGACTGGCAAGCACAGATACGCAGTATTTT; CDR3 protein: CASSGLASTDTQYF
V gene: TRBV29-1; clone size: -; D gene: TRBD2; J gene: TRBJ2-7; CDR3 DNA: TGCAGCGTTGACATCGGACTAGCGGGGGGCGAGCAGTACTTC; CDR3 protein: CSVDIGLAGGEQYF
V gene: TRBV5-4; clone size: few; D gene: TRBD1; J gene: TRBJ2-2; CDR3 DNA: TGTGCCAGCAGCTTGGATGGGGACAGGACCACCGGGGAGCTGTTTTTT; CDR3 protein: CASSLDGDRTTGELFF